This T cell receptor (beta chain) derives from a study of T-cell memory formation after mild COVID-19. TCRdb re-derived calls from the 5' RACE reads in MiXCR, one entry per CDR3 protein. The sample includes about 270,000 distinct CDR3 sequences, just over 15% of them seen just once. The germline V gene has CDR1 SGHRS and CDR2 YFSETQ. V lost 3 bases and J lost 0, with 12 bases in between. The CDR3 totals 15 residues. This TCR derives from an adult woman who had mild COVID-19 (a few samples of this study predate the infection). Cell type and time point are not known. The sequenced sample consisted of PBMCs or a T cell subset sorted from them (not recorded which). The chain couples TRBV5-1 to TRBJ1-1; D ambiguous. The CDR3 sequence: CASSSTPAVNTEAFF. The CDR3 DNA reads as TGCGCCAGCAGCTCGACTCCGGCCGTGAACACTGAAGCTTTCTTT.